The clone carrying this TCR beta chain appeared a few times. This sample was taken from a study of T-cell reconstitution after alpha-beta-depleted transplantation in children. Construction of the TCRbeta library involved unique molecular identifiers. TCRdb reprocessed the PCR reads with MiXCR, giving one entry per CDR3 protein. The sample carries 500,000 or so distinct CDR3 sequences, 30% to 35% recorded once. The CDR3 runs 15 residues. The V segment lost 2 bases and the J segment 6 bases; nucleotides outside the gene matches: 9. This receptor was taken from a human donor who donated a stem cell graft to a child with aplastic anemia. The V call is TRBV12-3 or TRBV12-4, the J call TRBJ2-5; 7 nucleotides line up with TRBD1. The input for sequencing was PBMCs from the stem cell graft donor, taken from the stem cell graft. The CDR3 is CASSLNDRVSKTQYF. In DNA, the CDR3 is TGTGCCAGCAGTTTAAACGACAGGGTCTCAAAGACCCAGTACTTC.